A single sample is the source of the 22 T cell receptor beta chains below, sequenced in a study of PD-L1 blockade in urothelial cancer. Clones were sequenced by immunoSEQ multiplex PCR, and TCRdb holds only the in-frame ones, with some missing. The sample records about 51,000 clones, more than 75% being singletons. Sequencing used PBMCs, obtained around atezolizumab (anti-PD-L1) treatment. The receptors derive from a man aged 55 to 70 with urothelial cancer.

This clone showed up just once. This chain uses TRBV19 with TRBJ2-2; perhaps TRBD2 as D (6 bases). Germline CDR1 is LNHDA and CDR2 is SQIVND (reference sequence). Trimming cost V 10 bases and J 5 bases, with 20 bases left between them. CDR3 length: 15 residues. The CDR3 sequence is CATSGGYARTGELFF. The CDR3, as DNA: TGTGCCACATCAGGAGGGTACGCGCGGACCGGGGAGCTGTTTTTT.

The rearrangement links TRBV9 to TRBJ2-1; D possibly corresponds to TRBD2 (6 bases). CDR3 length equals 15 residues. In germline, CDR1 is SGDLS, CDR2 YYNGEE. V was shortened by 0 bases and J by 4 bases, with 11 bases between the two germline ends. CDR3 in DNA: TGTGCCAGCAGCGTAGAGGCGGGACGGTACAATGAGCAGTTCTTC. Protein: CASSVEAGRYNEQFF. The whole variable domain, filled in from reference TRBV9 and TRBJ2-1, reads DSGVTQTPKHLITATGQRVTLRCSPRSGDLSVYWYQQSLDQGLQFLIQYYNGEERAKGNILERFSAQQFPDLHSELNLSSLELGDSALYFCASSVEAGRYNEQFFGPGTRLTVL.

The chain carries TRBV28 and TRBJ2-4, with D maybe TRBD2 (5 bases). The CDR3 runs 17 residues. Between the trimmed V and J ends, which lost 7 bases and 1 base, there was a span of 20 bases. Germline V gives CDR1 MDHEN, CDR2 SYDVKM. The CDR3 is CASNGIEGRVAKNIQYF. The CDR3, as DNA: TGTGCCAGCAATGGGATAGAGGGTCGAGTCGCCAAAAACATTCAGTACTTC.

This chain connects TRBV27 to TRBJ2-7; D might be TRBD1 (5 bases). V shed 3 bases and J shed 6 bases, with 12 bases lying between them. Germline CDR1 is MNHEY and CDR2 is SMNVEV (reference sequence). CDR3 size: 13 residues. DNA of the CDR3: TGTGCCAGCAGTTTTGTAGGGGCTGGCGAGCAGTACTTC. As protein: CASSFVGAGEQYF.

The chain has TRBV30 and TRBJ1-3; no clear D. The germline gives CDR1 GTSNPN, CDR2 SVGIG (reference sequence). Trimming pared 3 bases from V and 4 bases from J, leaving 10 bases between. This CDR3 is 13 amino acids long. DNA for the CDR3: TGTGCCTGGAGCGCGGTAGGAGGAAACACCATATATTTT. It encodes CAWSAVGGNTIYF.

This chain connects TRBV27 to TRBJ1-5; 8 bases line up with TRBD1. Looked up from germline, CDR1 is MNHEY and CDR2 is SMNVEV (reference sequence). The CDR3 is 12 residues long. CDR3 sequence reads: CEHRGGARPQHF. In DNA form, the CDR3 reads TGTGAACACAGGGGGGGGGCACGGCCCCAGCATTTT.

CDR3 nucleotide sequence: TGTGCCAGCAGTTACCCCCAGGGGGCTCGCAATCAGCCCCAGCATTTT. Amino acids: CASSYPQGARNQPQHF. The chain recombines TRBV6-5 with TRBJ1-5, with TRBD1 matching 8 bases. CDR1 is MNHEY, CDR2 SVGAGI, per germline. The CDR3 consists of 16 residues. V was pared by 2 bases and J by 2 bases, with 5 bases of the junction left unmatched.

This CDR3 is CASSLGLRSGANVLTF. As DNA, the CDR3 is TGTGCCAGCAGCTTGGGACTGAGGTCAGGGGCCAACGTCCTGACTTTC. The chain links TRBV5-6 to TRBJ2-6; D ambiguous. V gave up 0 bases and J gave up 4 bases, with 11 bases separating them. The CDR3 runs to 16 residues. Germline CDR1 is SGHDT and CDR2 is YYEEEE.

The chain carries TRBV27 and TRBJ2-3; 12 nucleotides match TRBD2. Germline values: CDR1 MNHEY, CDR2 SMNVEV (reference sequence). This CDR3 contains 19 residues. The ends lost 3 bases at V and 1 base at J; junction bases unmatched: 11. CDR3 DNA sequence: TGTGCCAGCAGTTTCCGCCTAGCGGGAGGGCCGGGGGGCACAGATACGCAGTATTTT. Protein sequence: CASSFRLAGGPGGTDTQYF.

This sequence joins TRBV9 and TRBJ2-2; 9 nucleotides align to TRBD1. The V gene end was trimmed by 3 bases and the J gene end by 5 bases; junction bases not matched to a gene: 5. This CDR3 comprises 15 residues. CDR1 is SGDLS, CDR2 YYNGEE, per germline. CDR3 loop: CASSDGTGRTGELFF. CDR3 sequence (DNA): TGTGCCAGCAGCGACGGGACAGGGAGGACCGGGGAGCTGTTTTTT. Complete variable domain (other parts from reference TRBV9 and TRBJ2-2): DSGVTQTPKHLITATGQRVTLRCSPRSGDLSVYWYQQSLDQGLQFLIQYYNGEERAKGNILERFSAQQFPDLHSELNLSSLELGDSALYFCASSDGTGRTGELFFGEGSRLTVL.

The chain links TRBV19 to TRBJ1-2; a weak D match, TRBD1 (5 bases). Trimming took 5 bases from V and 2 from J, leaving 15 bases between them. The CDR3 is 15 residues long. Germline assignment: CDR1 LNHDA and CDR2 SQIVND (reference sequence). In DNA, the CDR3 is TGTGCCAGTAGTCGGACCGGGACTTCAAACTATGGCTACACCTTC. It is translated as CASSRTGTSNYGYTF.

The chain has TRBV27 and TRBJ1-1, with 10 bases fitting TRBD1. Per germline, CDR1 MNHEY and CDR2 SMNVEV (reference sequence). The CDR3 length is 14 residues. V trimming: 5 bases; J trimming: 8 bases; junction bases outside the gene matches: 8. The CDR3 sequence: CASSRGDRGYEAFF. The CDR3 DNA reads as TGTGCCAGCAGTCGGGGGGACAGGGGATACGAAGCTTTCTTT.

The chain employs TRBV14 and TRBJ1-6; D ambiguous. The CDR3 loop spans 15 amino acids. V gave up 2 bases and J gave up 0 bases, with 5 bases separating them. Germline values: CDR1 SGHDN, CDR2 FVKESK. CDR3 DNA sequence: TGTGCCAGCAGCCAACTAAGCTCCTATAATTCACCCCTCCACTTT. This sequence encodes CASSQLSSYNSPLHF. The full variable domain, with the rest looked up from reference TRBV14 and TRBJ1-6, is EAGVTQFPSHSVIEKGQTVTLRCDPISGHDNLYWYRRVMGKEIKFLLHFVKESKQDESGMPNNRFLAERTGGTYSTLKVQPAELEDSGVYFCASSQLSSYNSPLHFGNGTRLTVT.

V usage is TRBV5-5 and J usage is TRBJ2-3, with 7 positions matching TRBD2. In germline, CDR1 is SGHKS, CDR2 YYEKEE (reference sequence). This CDR3 is 14 amino acids long. The V and J ends lost 0 bases and 3 bases, in that order; junction bases with no gene match: 1. CDR3 DNA sequence: TGTGCCAGCAGCTTGGCACTAGCGACAGATACGCAGTATTTT. Translated, it gives CASSLALATDTQYF.

The chain has TRBV19 and TRBJ1-2; TRBD1 aligns across 7 bases. This CDR3 has 13 amino acids. Looked up from germline, CDR1 is LNHDA and CDR2 is SQIVND (reference sequence). Trimming removed 3 bases from V and 5 bases from J; junction bases left unmatched: 3. CDR3 nucleotides: TGTGCCAGTAGTATTACAGGGGAATATGGCTACACCTTC. Translated, it gives CASSITGEYGYTF.

The chain employs TRBV7-8 and TRBJ1-4; D uncertain. Germline lookup yields CDR1 SGHVS and CDR2 FQNEAQ. The CDR3 has 16 amino acids. V shed 2 bases and J shed 7 bases, with 17 bases lying between them. CDR3 DNA: TGTGCCAGCAGCTTACCCGAAGTTCTTAGAACTGAAAAACTGTTTTTT. It specifies CASSLPEVLRTEKLFF.

This clone was seen more than once but under ten times. The J gene is TRBJ1-6, the V gene TRBV30; D is possibly TRBD1 (5 bases). V was trimmed by 4 bases and J by 10 bases, leaving 17 bases between them. Germline lookup yields CDR1 GTSNPN and CDR2 SVGIG (reference sequence). The CDR3 is 14 amino acids. CDR3 residues: CAWTIGRAGSPLHF. In nucleotides, the CDR3 is TGTGCCTGGACAATCGGCAGGGCCGGATCACCCCTCCACTTT.

The rearrangement uses TRBV7-3 and TRBJ2-7; D is uncertain. Trimming left V 0 bases short and J 1 base short, with 7 bases between. The CDR3 has 14 amino acids. CDR1 is SGHTA, CDR2 FQGTGA, per germline. In DNA form, the CDR3 reads TGTGCCAGCAGCTTAACGGGCAAGTCCTACGAGCAGTACTTC. Encoded protein: CASSLTGKSYEQYF.

V and J are TRBV5-8 and TRBJ2-7; 7 positions agree with TRBD2. Germline trimming cut 2 bases from V and 1 base from J; bases unmatched to any gene: 6. This CDR3 has 15 amino acids. Germline V gene data show CDR1 as SGHTS and CDR2 as YDEGEE. Here the CDR3 reads CASSLPGLPSYEQYF. CDR3 in DNA: TGTGCCAGCAGCTTACCGGGACTACCTTCCTACGAGCAGTACTTC.

The CDR3 DNA reads TGCGCCAGCAGCCCCGGACAGGGACGCTCCTACGAGCAGTACTTC. It specifies CASSPGQGRSYEQYF. The rearrangement joins TRBV5-1 to TRBJ2-7; 8 positions agree with TRBD1. The V and J ends lost 4 bases and 0 bases, in that order; junction bases with no gene match: 6. CDR1 is SGHRS, CDR2 YFSETQ, per germline. CDR3 length equals 15 residues.

In this sample, this clone turned up a few times. The V gene is TRBV6-1, the J gene TRBJ1-5; D is perhaps TRBD1 (6 bases). Germline V gene sequence: CDR1 MNHNS, CDR2 SASEGT. This CDR3 is built from 15 residues. Deletions cut 1 base from V and 6 bases from J, with 13 bases between. CDR3 DNA: TGTGCCAGCAGTGAAGGTTTGGGGGCTCTTCAGCCCCAGCATTTT. As protein: CASSEGLGALQPQHF.

The V gene is TRBV2, the J gene TRBJ2-4; TRBD1 aligns across 10 bases. CDR3 size: 14 residues. CDR1 is SNHLY, CDR2 FYNNEI, per germline. V was pared by 6 bases and J by 7 bases, with 6 bases of the junction left unmatched. CDR3 region: CASRERTGGNIQYF. CDR3 nucleotides: TGTGCCAGCAGGGAACGGACAGGGGGTAACATTCAGTACTTC.